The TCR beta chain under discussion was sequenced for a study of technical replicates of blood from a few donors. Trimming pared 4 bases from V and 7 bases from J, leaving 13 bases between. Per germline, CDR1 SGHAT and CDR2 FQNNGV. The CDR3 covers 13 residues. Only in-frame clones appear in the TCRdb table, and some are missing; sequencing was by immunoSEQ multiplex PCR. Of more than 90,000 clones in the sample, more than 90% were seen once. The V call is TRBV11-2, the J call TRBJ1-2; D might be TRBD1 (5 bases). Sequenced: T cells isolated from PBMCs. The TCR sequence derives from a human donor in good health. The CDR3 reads CASSSDPQGGYTF. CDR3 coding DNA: TGTGCCAGCAGCTCGGACCCTCAGGGTGGCTACACCTTC.